This is a list of T cell receptor beta chains from one sample in a study of cytotoxic CD8 clonotypes in ibrutinib-treated CLL. The data were produced by immunoSEQ multiplex PCR, yet TCRdb's version contains in-frame clones alone and is incomplete. The sample carries about 130,000 clones, 70% to 90% recorded once. The input for sequencing was PBMCs, taken after 24 months of ibrutinib treatment. Source of these receptors: a human donor with chronic lymphocytic leukemia. CDR3s include the opening cysteine and the closing phenylalanine or tryptophan. Fields, in order: J gene, D gene, clone size, V gene, CDR3 DNA, CDR3 protein. The D gene is left open where the match is weak. Not all rows give a size; the values are once, few, many and, for expanded clones, a class.

TRBJ1-2	.	.	TRBV28	TGTGCCAGCAGTTTAGTCCGGGTTAGTGGCTACACCTTC	CASSLVRVSGYTF
TRBJ2-7	.	.	TRBV28	TGTGCCAGCAGTTTGTCTTGGGAATTACACTACGAGCAGTACTTC	CASSLSWELHYEQYF
TRBJ1-6	TRBD1	.	TRBV4-3	TGCGCCAGCAGCACTCACAGGGGGAGCTCCTATAATTCACCCCTCCACTTT	CASSTHRGSSYNSPLHF
TRBJ1-5	TRBD1	.	TRBV19	TGTGCCAGTAGTATGCTTCAGGGGGCAACTCAGCCCCAGCATTTT	CASSMLQGATQPQHF
TRBJ1-5	.	.	TRBV6-6	TGTGCCAGCAAGCTGGACCGAGATAGCAATCAGCCCCAGCATTTT	CASKLDRDSNQPQHF
TRBJ2-7	.	.	TRBV7-9	TGTGCCAGCAGCTTAGATGCGGTATCCTACGAGCAGTACTTC	CASSLDAVSYEQYF
TRBJ1-1	.	.	TRBV6-5	TGTGCCAGCAGAACTGGGACCGGAAAAGGGGCTTTCTTT	CASRTGTGKGAFF
TRBJ2-3	.	.	TRBV5-1	TGCGCCAGCAGCTCACAAGGGGGGAGAGATACGCAGTATTTT	CASSSQGGRDTQYF
TRBJ2-3	TRBD1	.	TRBV5-1	TGCGCCAGCAGCAAAGTCCGGGACAGGGGTAGAACAGATACGCAGTATTTT	CASSKVRDRGRTDTQYF
TRBJ2-7	TRBD2	.	TRBV27	TGTGCCAGCAGCATAAAGGATCCGGGACTAGCGGGAGACGAGCAGTACTTC	CASSIKDPGLAGDEQYF
TRBJ2-3	.	.	TRBV6-1	TGTGCCAGCAGTGAATTAAGGCCTAGCGCGACTCGAGGGGGCACAGATACGCAGTATTTT	CASSELRPSATRGGTDTQYF
TRBJ1-2	TRBD1	.	TRBV4-1	TGCGCCAGCAGCCAAGATCAACAACAGGGGGAACTTCGGGCTAAGGGCTACACCTTC	CASSQDQQQGELRAKGYTF
TRBJ1-2	.	once	TRBV21-1	TGTGCCAGCAGCAAAGAACCCTGGGGCGGTGGCTACACCTTC	CASSKEPWGGGYTF
TRBJ2-3	.	.	TRBV6-1	TGTGCCAGCAGCCTCACAGATACGCAGTATTTT	CASSLTDTQYF
TRBJ2-3	TRBD2	.	TRBV18	TGTGCCAGCTCACCGGGACTAGCGAGGACAGATACGCAGTATTTT	CASSPGLARTDTQYF
TRBJ2-3	.	.	TRBV28	TGTGCCAGCAGTTTGGGGCCTAGGAGCACAGATACGCAGTATTTT	CASSLGPRSTDTQYF
TRBJ1-2	.	.	TRBV5-4	TGTGCCAGCAGCTCCGGACAGTACTATGGCTACACCTTC	CASSSGQYYGYTF